What follows are 24 T cell receptor beta chains derived from one specimen sequenced in a study of Ad26.COV2.S vaccination and SARS-CoV-2 variants. Stated treatment: around 19 received Ad26.COV2.S at low or high dose, single or two shots; roughly 5 received placebo; per-sample allocation not given. Samples analyzed were those drawn on day 63 after the first vaccine or placebo injection. Assay: immunoSEQ multiplex PCR; the TCRdb copy retains only in-frame clones and omits some. The profile shows roughly 270,000 clones, 87% of them singletons. The input for sequencing was peripheral blood, taken in a trial of Ad26.COV2.S vaccine versus placebo. Source of these receptors: a person between 18 and 60 years old who received the Ad26.COV2.S COVID-19 vaccine or a placebo.

This CDR3 is CASKQGGLVSSTDTQYF. The CDR3 DNA follows: TGTGCCAGCAAACAGGGGGGACTAGTCAGCTCCACAGATACGCAGTATTTT. The rearrangement links TRBV28 to TRBJ2-3, with D possibly called TRBD1 or TRBD2 (8 bases each). V was trimmed by 7 bases and J by 2 bases, leaving 22 bases between them. The CDR3 totals 17 residues. CDR1 MDHEN and CDR2 SYDVKM come from the germline V gene.

The chain uses TRBV27 and TRBJ2-5, with D perhaps TRBD1 (6 bases). Germline V gives CDR1 MNHEY, CDR2 SMNVEV (reference sequence). CDR3 length equals 14 residues. Trimming left V 0 bases short and J 5 bases short, with 10 bases between. CDR3 coding DNA: TGTGCCAGCAGTTTATCGGTTAGGGGGGAGACCCAGTACTTC. The encoded protein is CASSLSVRGETQYF.

This rearrangement joins TRBV19 to TRBJ1-1; D unclear. The CDR3 length is 15 residues. Trimming shortened V by 3 bases and J by 1 base, and 12 bases separated the two germline ends. Germline CDR1 LNHDA, CDR2 SQIVND (reference sequence). CDR3 nucleotide sequence: TGTGCCAGTAGTATGGGAGTTTGGGAGAACACTGAAGCTTTCTTT. Protein product: CASSMGVWENTEAFF. The full variable domain, with the rest looked up from reference TRBV19 and TRBJ1-1, is DGGITQSPKYLFRKEGQNVTLSCEQNLNHDAMYWYRQDPGQGLRLIYYSQIVNDFQKGDIAEGYSVSREKKESFPLTVTSAQKNPTAFYLCASSMGVWENTEAFFGQGTRLTVV.

The sample holds a few counts of this clone. Other DNA sequences within the sample encode an identical CDR3. J is TRBJ1-1 and V is TRBV5-1; maybe TRBD1 (5 bases). CDR3 size: 14 residues. The germline gives CDR1 SGHRS, CDR2 YFSETQ. The ends were cut back, 0 bases at V and 1 base at J, with 7 bases in the middle. The DNA of the CDR3 is TGCGCCAGCAGCTTGGGACAGCCGAACACTGAAGCTTTCTTT. Translation: CASSLGQPNTEAFF.

The V gene is TRBV10-3, the J gene TRBJ1-1; D unresolved. V was clipped by 4 bases and J by 4 bases, with 16 bases between them. From germline, CDR1 is ENHRY and CDR2 SYGVKD. The CDR3 sequence is 15 residues long. In DNA form, the CDR3 reads TGTGCCATCAGTGGGAGCGACGGGTTGAGCACTGAAGCTTTCTTT. It is translated as CAISGSDGLSTEAFF.

This clone has a handful of counts. This chain uses TRBV11-2 with TRBJ1-1; D call uncertain. This CDR3 contains 13 residues. V lost 2 bases and J 2 bases, leaving 6 bases between the germline ends. In germline, CDR1 is SGHAT, CDR2 FQNNGV. CDR3 loop: CASSLRTNTEAFF. The CDR3 region has the DNA TGTGCCAGCAGCTTAAGAACCAACACTGAAGCTTTCTTT.

The genes are TRBV15 and TRBJ2-6; TRBD2 might be the D (6 bases). V was shortened by 0 bases and J by 0 bases, with 12 bases between the two germline ends. The V gene's germline CDR1 is LNHNV and CDR2 YYDKDF (reference sequence). CDR3 length: 18 residues. The CDR3 DNA follows: TGTGCCACCAGCAGAGAGGCGGGGTCCTTCTCTGGGGCCAACGTCCTGACTTTC. This gives the protein CATSREAGSFSGANVLTF.

The chain uses TRBV27 and TRBJ2-3; 13 nucleotides align to TRBD2. V lost 4 bases and J lost 7; bases outside the gene matches: 8. The CDR3 runs to 16 residues. CDR1 and CDR2 (germline): MNHEY, SMNVEV (reference sequence). CDR3 DNA: TGTGCCAGCAGTTCCCGGACTAGCGGGAGTATAAATACGCAGTATTTT. This sequence encodes CASSSRTSGSINTQYF.

J is TRBJ2-2 and V is TRBV27; 12 bases agree with TRBD1. The CDR3 totals 20 residues. The junction had 14 bases not matched to a gene; V was cut back by 5 bases and J by 1 base. CDR1 and CDR2 from the germline V gene are MNHEY and SMNVEV (reference sequence). Here the CDR3 reads CASSRDRGRTIKLNTGELFF. The CDR3 coding sequence is TGTGCCAGCAGTCGGGACAGGGGGCGTACTATTAAGCTGAACACCGGGGAGCTGTTTTTT.

The chain carries TRBV29-1 and TRBJ2-3; tentatively, D is TRBD1 (5 bases). The CDR3 spans 15 residues. CDR1 is SQVTM and CDR2 is ANQGSEA in the germline V gene. With 0 bases removed from V and 4 bases from J, the gap between germline ends came to 14 bases. Here the CDR3 reads CSVEEAGKGADTQYF. CDR3 in DNA: TGCAGCGTTGAAGAGGCAGGGAAAGGTGCAGATACGCAGTATTTT.

V is TRBV2 and J is TRBJ1-4; 8 bases map to TRBD1. Unmatched junction bases numbered 6, after V lost 3 bases and J lost 6 bases. The CDR3 has 15 residues. The germline CDR1 and CDR2 sequences are SNHLY and FYNNEI. CDR3 residues: CASSDGQGGYEKLFF. CDR3 sequence (DNA): TGTGCCAGCAGTGACGGACAGGGAGGGTATGAAAAACTGTTTTTT.

The V call is TRBV6-2 or TRBV6-3, the J call TRBJ1-2; D call uncertain. This CDR3 is 13 amino acids long. CDR1 is MNHEY and CDR2 is SVGEGT in the germline V gene. Between the trimmed V and J ends, which lost 0 bases and 5 bases, there was a span of 7 bases. CDR3 DNA sequence: TGTGCCAGCAGTTACTCCGGCAGTTATGGCTACACCTTC. As protein: CASSYSGSYGYTF.

The J gene is TRBJ1-2, the V gene TRBV7-2; TRBD1 agrees at 7 bases. The CDR3 is 15 residues long. Germline V gene lookup returns CDR1 SGHTA and CDR2 FQGNSA. The junction had 6 bases not matched to a gene; V was cut back by 3 bases and J by 2 bases. In DNA form, the CDR3 reads TGTGCCAGCAGCTTTCACAGGGGTCCCAACTATGGCTACACCTTC. The encoded protein is CASSFHRGPNYGYTF.

A single count supports this clone. The V call is TRBV7-2, the J call TRBJ1-3; D unclear. V lost 2 bases, J lost 4 bases, and 6 bases lay in between. CDR1 and CDR2 (germline): SGHTA, FQGNSA. This CDR3 spans 13 amino acids. CDR3 protein: CASSLLGGNTIYF. CDR3 coding DNA: TGTGCCAGCAGCTTATTGGGAGGAAACACCATATATTTT.

This chain joins TRBV6-8 and TRBJ2-1; 8 nucleotides match TRBD2. The germline V gene has CDR1 MNHGY and CDR2 SAAAGT. The V gene end was trimmed by 9 bases and the J gene end by 0 bases; junction bases not matched to a gene: 7. The CDR3 loop spans 15 amino acids. CDR3 nucleotide sequence: TGTGCCAGAACCGCGGGGGGAATCTCCTACAATGAGCAGTTCTTC. Amino acids: CARTAGGISYNEQFF.

The chain carries TRBV7-2 and TRBJ1-4, with 8 positions matching TRBD1. V was clipped by 5 bases and J by 7 bases; unmatched bases: 9. CDR1 and CDR2 from the germline V gene are SGHTA and FQGNSA. This CDR3 contains 15 residues. DNA for the CDR3: TGTGCCAGCAGCCGGACAGGGTGGGGTGGTGAAAAACTGTTTTTT. Translation gives CASSRTGWGGEKLFF.

As concerns this clone: The same CDR3 also results from other DNA sequences found in this sample. The rearrangement joins TRBV5-1 to TRBJ1-1; TRBD1 might be the D (5 bases). V lost 2 bases and J lost 1, with 9 bases in between. CDR1 is SGHRS and CDR2 is YFSETQ in the germline V gene. This CDR3 has 14 residues. The CDR3, as DNA: TGCGCCAGCAGCTTAGGGGAACGGAACACTGAAGCTTTCTTT. Translating it yields CASSLGERNTEAFF. The full variable domain, rest sourced from reference TRBV5-1 and TRBJ1-1, is KAGVTQTPRYLIKTRGQQVTLSCSPISGHRSVSWYQQTPGQGLQFLFEYFSETQRNKGNFPGRFSGRQFSNSRSEMNVSTLELGDSALYLCASSLGERNTEAFFGQGTRLTVV.

This chain joins TRBV12-3 or TRBV12-4 and TRBJ2-7, with 10 nucleotides matching TRBD1. V lost 8 bases, J lost 2 bases, and 3 bases stayed unmatched. The CDR3 contains 13 residues. The DNA for the CDR3 is TGTGCCAGCCGAGGACAGGGGGCCTACGAGCAGTACTTC. Encoded protein: CASRGQGAYEQYF.

V and J are TRBV5-1 and TRBJ2-6; D is ambiguous. The germline V gene has CDR1 SGHRS and CDR2 YFSETQ. V lost 2 bases, J lost 4 bases, and 10 bases lay in between. This CDR3 comprises 15 residues. Here the CDR3 reads CASSLKGQGANVLTF. CDR3 DNA: TGCGCCAGCAGCTTAAAGGGTCAAGGGGCCAACGTCCTGACTTTC.

The genes are TRBV19 and TRBJ1-5; no clear D. The CDR3 consists of 13 residues. In germline, CDR1 is LNHDA, CDR2 SQIVND (reference sequence). Trimming removed 3 bases at V and 7 bases at J, with 10 bases between. The CDR3: CASSIYISQPQHF. The CDR3 DNA reads as TGTGCCAGTAGTATTTACATCTCCCAGCCCCAGCATTTT.

The V call is TRBV4-1, the J call TRBJ2-7, with 7 bases matching TRBD2. J gave up 3 bases and V 2 bases, and 7 bases lay outside the gene matches. CDR1 is MGHRA, CDR2 YSYEKL, per germline. The CDR3 extends over 15 amino acids. The CDR3 protein is CASSQSWQRDYEQYF. The DNA for the CDR3 is TGCGCCAGCAGCCAATCTTGGCAGCGGGACTACGAGCAGTACTTC.

This rearrangement joins TRBV5-1 to TRBJ2-7; 10 bases are shared with TRBD2. Germline V gene lookup returns CDR1 SGHRS and CDR2 YFSETQ. V gave up 3 bases and J gave up 2 bases; unmatched junction bases: 5. The CDR3 runs 15 residues. The CDR3 bases are TGCGCCAGCAGCTACCTAGCGGGAGTAACCTACGAGCAGTACTTC. Translation gives CASSYLAGVTYEQYF.

The rearrangement uses TRBV7-9 and TRBJ1-2; possible D gene TRBD1, 5 bases. Trimming removed 4 bases at V and 6 bases at J, with 12 bases between. CDR3 length: 13 residues. Germline V gene data show CDR1 as SEHNR and CDR2 as FQNEAQ (reference sequence). The CDR3: CASSSAGGDGYTF. The CDR3 DNA reads as TGTGCCAGCAGCTCAGCCGGAGGGGATGGCTACACCTTC.

The V and J genes are TRBV6-6 and TRBJ1-5, with a possible D match to TRBD1 (5 bases). Germline CDR1 MNHNY, CDR2 SVGAGI (reference sequence). This CDR3 contains 14 residues. V gave up 2 bases and J gave up 9 bases, with 14 bases separating them. This CDR3 reads CASSYGSGVRPQHF. The CDR3 coding sequence is TGTGCCAGCAGTTACGGCTCGGGGGTTAGGCCCCAGCATTTT.